Sequencing of this T cell receptor (beta chain) was carried out in a study of cytomegalovirus exposure and HLA in healthy donors. Use of 60 Vbeta and 13 Jbeta primers characterized the PCR. Sequenced by immunoSEQ multiplex PCR; TCRdb stores in-frame clones only, minus some. The sample lists around 180,000 clones, approximately 80% seen once, with approximately 1.3% in the top ten. Study observations and caveats: The study listed roughly 150 cytomegalovirus-associated TCR beta chains.

With respect to this clone: Its antigen is not identified. Mismatch with germline at one junction end may stem from a read error.

This CDR3 comprises 15 residues. Germline V gene data show CDR1 as SGHRS and CDR2 as YFSETQ. The source is a boy under 10 years old in good health and CMV-seronegative. V usage is TRBV5-1 and J usage is TRBJ2-3; the D is unclear. The specimen sequenced was PBMCs. CDR3 bases: TGCGCCAGCACCTTGTCGCCTAGTAAGACAGATACGCAGTATTTT. Translation: CASTLSPSKTDTQYF.